Detailed here is one TCR beta chain. The V and J ends lost 10 bases and 11 bases, in that order; junction bases with no gene match: 10. Germline assignment: CDR1 MNHEY and CDR2 SVGAGI. CDR3 size: 13 residues. These data come from a study of blood T cell repertoires in COVID-19. How the authors handled the data: Amplification of reference gene primers provided the estimated nucleated cell counts. Sequencing was performed with immunoSEQ multiplex PCR; in TCRdb, only in-frame clones are kept and a portion is missing. That table is the source of V, J and clone size, and D and trimming were worked out from the DNA. The sample includes about 97,000 clones, around nine tenths seen only once; the top ten take approximately 2%.

The source is a man between 45 and 60 years old with COVID-19, enrolled during active disease. This chain links TRBV6-5 with TRBJ1-6; 8 bases are shared with TRBD1. Sequencing was carried out using peripheral blood. The CDR3 spells CAIPDRGRAPLHF. The CDR3 DNA reads as TGTGCCATCCCCGACAGGGGAAGGGCACCCCTCCACTTT.